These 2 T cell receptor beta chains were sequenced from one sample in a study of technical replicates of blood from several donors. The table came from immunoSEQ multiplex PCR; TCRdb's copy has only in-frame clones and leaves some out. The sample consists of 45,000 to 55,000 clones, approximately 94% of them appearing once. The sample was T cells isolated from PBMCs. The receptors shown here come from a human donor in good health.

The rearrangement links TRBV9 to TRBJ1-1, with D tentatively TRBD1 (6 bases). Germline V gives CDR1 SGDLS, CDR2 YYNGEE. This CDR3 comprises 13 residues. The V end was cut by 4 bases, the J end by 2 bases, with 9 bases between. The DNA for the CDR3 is TGTGCCAGCAGCTCGACAGGTAACACTGAAGCTTTCTTT. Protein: CASSSTGNTEAFF.

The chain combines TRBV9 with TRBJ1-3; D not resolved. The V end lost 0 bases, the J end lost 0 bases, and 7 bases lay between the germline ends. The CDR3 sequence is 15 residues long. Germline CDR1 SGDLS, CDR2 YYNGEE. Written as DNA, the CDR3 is TGTGCCAGCAGCGTAGACAGTACCTCTGGAAACACCATATATTTT. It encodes CASSVDSTSGNTIYF.